These T cell receptor beta chains were read from a single sample in a study of graft-versus-host responses after intestinal transplantation. Clones were read by immunoSEQ multiplex PCR, and TCRdb kept only the in-frame ones, dropping some. The profile shows 5,700 or so clones, around four fifths of them singletons. Here the sequenced sample was ileum tissue, taken about 230 days after intestinal transplant. These receptors were taken from a human patient who received an intestinal transplant, so some T cells may come from the graft donor. Each CDR3 is given with its conserved first and last residue. Fields, in order: J gene, V gene, clone size, D gene, CDR3 DNA, CDR3 protein. A D gene is named only where the DNA matches it firmly. Clone size is given for some rows only: seen once, a few or many times, or a class if the clone is expanded.

TRBJ2-3	TRBV27	NA	NA	TGTGCCAGCAGTTTAGGGGCAGGGGGCACAGATACGCAGTATTTT	CASSLGAGGTDTQYF
TRBJ1-2	TRBV4-1	NA	NA	TGCGCCAGCAGCCAAGAATTAGGACCCGTAGTCTATGGCTACACCTTC	CASSQELGPVVYGYTF
TRBJ1-3	TRBV28	NA	NA	TGTGCCAGCAGTGACTCTGGAAACACCATATATTTT	CASSDSGNTIYF
TRBJ2-7	TRBV14	NA	NA	TGTGCCAGCAGCCAAGGGTTCTACGAGCAGTACTTC	CASSQGFYEQYF
TRBJ2-2	TRBV19	NA	NA	TGTGCCAGTAGTACGGACACGAACACCGGGGAGCTGTTTTTT	CASSTDTNTGELFF
TRBJ1-5	TRBV6-1	once	TRBD1	TGTGCCAGCAGAGGACAGGGATACAATCAGCCCCAGCATTTT	CASRGQGYNQPQHF
TRBJ2-3	TRBV6-1	NA	NA	TGTGCCAGCGTCGTAGGAGGCGCAGATACGCAGTATTTT	CASVVGGADTQYF
TRBJ1-6	TRBV6-1	few	NA	TGTGCCACCATCAGGGTTGGCAATTCACCCCTCCACTTT	CATIRVGNSPLHF
TRBJ2-3	TRBV7-9	NA	NA	TGTGCCAGCAGCCCGAACGGGTATTTT	CASSPNGYF
TRBJ2-5	TRBV6-6	NA	TRBD2	TGTGCCAGCAGGCCAGCGGGGGGGCCTATGGCGACCCAGTACTTC	CASRPAGGPMATQYF
TRBJ1-3	TRBV4-1	NA	NA	TGCGCCAGCAGCCAAGACAGGGCCTCTGGAAACACCATATATTTT	CASSQDRASGNTIYF
TRBJ2-1	TRBV7-6	NA	TRBD1	TGTGCCAGCAGCTCGGTGACAGGGGGCTACAATGAGCAGTTCTTC	CASSSVTGGYNEQFF
TRBJ2-7	TRBV18	once	TRBD2	TGTGCCAGCTCACCAAGCGGGGGCCCCTACGAGCAGTACTTC	CASSPSGGPYEQYF
TRBJ1-5	TRBV21-1	NA	NA	TGTGCCAGCAGCAAAAGGACACAGGGGAACAATCAGCCCCAGCATTTT	CASSKRTQGNNQPQHF
TRBJ2-7	TRBV7-8	NA	NA	TGTGCCAGCAGCCCGAGACAGGGAGGCGAGCAGTACTTC	CASSPRQGGEQYF
TRBJ1-1	TRBV6-1	NA	NA	TGTGCCAGCATCCTGTACACTGAAGCTTTCTTT	CASILYTEAFF
TRBJ1-6	TRBV14	NA	TRBD1	TGTGCCAGCAGCCAAGATACAGGGGTGGGTAAGTCACCCCTCCACTTT	CASSQDTGVGKSPLHF
TRBJ2-5	TRBV20-1	NA	NA	TGCAGTGCTGGTATGGAGACCCAGTACTTC	CSAGMETQYF
TRBJ1-5	TRBV10-3	NA	TRBD1	TGTGCCACGAGTGACAGGGGAGGTAGTCAGCCCCAGCATTTT	CATSDRGGSQPQHF
TRBJ2-5	TRBV5-5	NA	NA	TGTGCCAGCAGCTTGTATATCTTTCAGGGCTTCGAGACCCAGTACTTC	CASSLYIFQGFETQYF